A single sample is the source of the 5 T cell receptor beta chains below, sequenced in a study of siplizumab effects on memory and regulatory T cells. The assay was immunoSEQ multiplex PCR, and TCRdb's table has in-frame clones only and misses some. The repertoire holds some 100,000 clones, with about 91% as singletons. The sequencing sample was made of Tregs sorted from blood. These receptors all come from a human donor in good health.

CDR3 in amino acids: CASPPSGRDYNEQFF. The DNA of the CDR3 is TGTGCCAGCCCTCCCAGCGGGAGGGATTACAATGAGCAGTTCTTC. The chain combines TRBV7-3 with TRBJ2-1, with 10 bases identical to TRBD2. The CDR3 has 15 residues. V trimming: 8 bases; J trimming: 4 bases; junction bases outside the gene matches: 8. Germline V gene lookup returns CDR1 SGHTA and CDR2 FQGTGA.

This sequence joins TRBV6-5 and TRBJ1-1; 8 nucleotides match TRBD1. This CDR3 contains 15 residues. The germline gives CDR1 MNHEY, CDR2 SVGAGI. Unmatched junction bases numbered 4, after V lost 4 bases and J lost 0 bases. CDR3 sequence reads: CASSFSGGMNTEAFF. The CDR3 nucleotides are TGTGCCAGCAGTTTCTCAGGGGGCATGAACACTGAAGCTTTCTTT.

Points on this clone: At one end, the junction sequence differs from germline, possibly due to a read error. The chain has TRBV7-8 and TRBJ1-1; D perhaps matches TRBD1 (5 bases). Looked up from germline, CDR1 is SGHVS and CDR2 is FQNEAQ. The CDR3 runs 15 residues. CDR3: CASSLAGWDGTEAFF. CDR3 bases: TGTGCCAGCAGCCTAGCTGGGTGGGACGGAACTGAAGCTTTCTTT. Full variable domain (missing parts from reference TRBV7-8 and TRBJ1-1): GAGVSQSPRYKVAKRGQDVALRCDPISGHVSLFWYQQALGQGPEFLTYFQNEAQLDKSGLPSDRFFAERPEGSVSTLKIQRTQQEDSAVYLCASSLAGWDGTEAFFGQGTRLTVV.

With respect to this clone: A read error may account for a junction end that differs from germline. The chain is built from TRBV28 and TRBJ2-7, with 7 positions matching TRBD2. Germline assignment: CDR1 MDHEN and CDR2 SYDVKM. The CDR3 totals 17 residues. The CDR3 DNA follows: TGTGCCGGCAGTTTCGCGGGAGTGTGGTTTACCACCATGGAGCAGTACTTC. It yields the protein CAGSFAGVWFTTMEQYF.

The genes are TRBV5-6 and TRBJ1-2; D uncertain. Germline V gives CDR1 SGHDT, CDR2 YYEEEE. The CDR3 spans 16 residues. Trimming shortened V by 0 bases and J by 8 bases, and 20 bases separated the two germline ends. The CDR3 coding sequence is TGTGCCAGCAGCTTGGCCGTATCTGGGAGTGTTTACGGCTACACCTTC. Translating gives CASSLAVSGSVYGYTF.